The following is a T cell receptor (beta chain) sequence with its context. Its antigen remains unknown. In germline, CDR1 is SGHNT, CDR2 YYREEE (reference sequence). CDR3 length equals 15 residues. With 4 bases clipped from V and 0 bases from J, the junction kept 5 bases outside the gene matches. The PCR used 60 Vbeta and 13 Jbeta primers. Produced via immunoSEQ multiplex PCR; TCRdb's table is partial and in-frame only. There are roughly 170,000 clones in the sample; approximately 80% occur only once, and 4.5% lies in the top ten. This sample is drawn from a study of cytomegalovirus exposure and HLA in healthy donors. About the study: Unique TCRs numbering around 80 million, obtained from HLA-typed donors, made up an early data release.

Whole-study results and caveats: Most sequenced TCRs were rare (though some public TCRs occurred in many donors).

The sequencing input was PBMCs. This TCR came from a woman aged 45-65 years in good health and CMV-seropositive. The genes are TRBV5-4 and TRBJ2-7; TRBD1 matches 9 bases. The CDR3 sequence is CASSRTGAGSYEQYF. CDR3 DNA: TGTGCCAGCAGCCGGACAGGGGCGGGCTCCTACGAGCAGTACTTC.